The 21 T cell receptor delta chains below all came from one sample that was sequenced in a study of γδ T cells in repeated Plasmodium falciparum infection. Vgamma9/Vdelta2+ and Vdelta2-negative gammadelta T cells were flow-sorted from PBMC for bulk sequencing. TCRdb reapplied CATT to the multiplex PCR reads. The table has approximately 90,000 delta-chain clones, less than 1% seen once; the top ten hold over 8.5%. The sequencing input was gamma-delta T cells from blood. These receptors all come from a pool of human donors (malaria-infected and uninfected, not separated).

This clone was detected many times. Only one base separates this from a far larger clonotype, so it likely reflects a read error. Other nucleotide sequences from this sample produce the same CDR3. The CDR3 nucleotides read TGTGCTCTTGGGGAATCTACGCAGTACTGGGGAGTGTACACCGATAAGCTCATCTTT. Its translation is CALGESTQYWGVYTDKLIF. The J gene was not called, though the V gene is TRDV1; the table's D call, TRDD3, was not checked against the DNA. Germline V CDR1 and CDR2: TSWWSYY, QGS. The CDR3 sequence is 19 residues long.

Regarding this clone: A read error is likely here: a far larger clone is one base away. The sample contains more than one DNA sequence encoding this CDR3. The chain is built from TRDV2 and TRDJ1; 9 bases are a match to TRDD3. Germline V CDR1 and CDR2: GEAIGNYY, EKD. Trimming took 1 base from V and 0 from J; bases not matched to a gene: 14. The CDR3 totals 19 residues. The CDR3 spells CACDTGTGGPPLYTDKLIF. The CDR3 DNA reads TGTGCCTGTGACACGGGTACTGGGGGACCACCTTTGTACACCGATAAACTCATCTTT.

A few counts support this clone. The protein TCRdb lists belongs to a much larger clone and differs from this DNA's translation at residue 3, which points to a read error; the protein shown is made from the DNA. The chain couples TRDV2 to TRDJ1; 8 bases match TRDD3. TCRdb offers no J gene call, so here the DNA was matched to germline to obtain one. This CDR3 spans 19 amino acids. Germline V gene data show CDR1 as GEAIGNYY and CDR2 as EKD. The CDR3 nucleotides are TGTGCCCGTGACCCTACTGGGGGCCCCCGGAGCTCTCGCACCGATAAACTCATCTTT. It is translated as CARDPTGGPRSSRTDKLIF.

Turning to this clone: This DNA's translation differs at residue 10 from TCRdb's protein, which comes from a much larger clone; a read error is likely, and the protein shown is translated from the DNA. The chain recombines TRDV2 with TRDJ1, with 8 bases matching TRDD3. TCRdb offers no J gene call, so here the DNA was matched to germline to obtain one. The germline V gene has CDR1 GEAIGNYY and CDR2 EKD. Trimming took 3 bases from V and 0 from J; bases not matched to a gene: 8. This CDR3 region has 16 residues. Here the CDR3 reads CACDRTGGLHTDKLIF. As DNA, the CDR3 is TGTGCCTGTGACCGTACTGGGGGTTTGCACACCGATAAACTCATCTTT.

This clone came up a few times. A far larger clone is a single base away, which makes a read error likely. The same CDR3 can be traced to other DNA sequences in this sample. The chain carries TRDV1 and TRDJ1, with a weak D call TRDD3 (7 bases). The J gene was not available in TCRdb and was assigned here by matching the DNA to germline segments. This CDR3 comprises 25 residues. Per the germline V gene, CDR1 is TSWWSYY and CDR2 is QGS. DNA for the CDR3: TGTGCTCTTGGGGACAGAGGAGTTTGGTCCTTCCCACTGGGGCAAGGGGTTCCACGCACCGACAAACTCATCTTT. Protein: CALGDRGVWSFPLGQGVPRTDKLIF.

This clone was recorded a few times. A read error is likely here: a far larger clone is one base away. This CDR3 is also generated by other DNA sequences in the sample. V is TRDV2 and J is TRDJ1, with 7 bases lining up with TRDD3. The CDR3 runs to 15 residues. Germline values: CDR1 GEAIGNYY, CDR2 EKD. DNA for the CDR3: TGTGCTTGTGACACGCTGGGGGGCCCCACCGATAAACTCATCTTT. This gives the protein CACDTLGGPTDKLIF.

In this sample, this clone turned up a few times. The mismatch at residue 10 between this DNA's translation and the TCRdb protein of a much larger clone likely reflects a read error; the protein shown is translated from the DNA. The chain carries TRDV1 and TRDJ1, with 7 nucleotides matching TRDD3. Germline matching of the DNA provided the J gene here, since TCRdb leaves it blank. The CDR3 sequence is 22 residues long. J was trimmed by 2 bases and V by 0 bases; bases with no gene match: 24. CDR1 is TSWWSYY and CDR2 is QGS in the germline V gene. This CDR3 reads CALGELFFRGSVGDRRTDKLIF. The DNA of the CDR3 is TGTGCTCTTGGGGAACTATTTTTTAGGGGTTCAGTTGGGGATAGGAGAACCGATAAACTCATCTTT.

This clone was observed many times. The chain carries TRDV2 and TRDJ1; maybe TRDD3 (6 bases). Since TCRdb gives no J gene, matching the DNA to germline was used here to assign it. The CDR3 has 16 residues. Germline V CDR1 and CDR2: GEAIGNYY, EKD. Trimming removed 0 bases from V and 0 bases from J, with 13 bases in between. In DNA form, the CDR3 reads TGTGCCTGTGACACCTTGGAGGGGGAGGACACCGATAAACTCATCTTT. Its protein product is CACDTLEGEDTDKLIF.

In the case of this clone: The translation of this DNA and the TCRdb protein of a much larger clone differ at residue 8, probably owing to a read error; the protein shown here is translated from the DNA. This chain uses TRDV1 with TRDJ1; 10 positions match TRDD3. No J segment appears in TCRdb, so it was assigned here by matching the sequence to germline. V gave up 7 bases and J gave up 0 bases; unmatched junction bases: 32. Looked up from germline, CDR1 is TSWWSYY and CDR2 is QGS. The CDR3 has 24 residues. In DNA form, the CDR3 reads TGTGCTCTTGTTCCCGCCGGGGATTACTGGGGGATCCATCCGGCCGGGCCGTACACCGATAAACTCATCTTT. This codes for CALVPAGDYWGIHPAGPYTDKLIF.

This clone was seen more than once but under ten times. A much larger clone lies one base from this, so it may be a read error. The same CDR3 is also encoded by other DNA sequences in this sample. The V gene is TRDV2, the J gene TRDJ1; TRDD3 matches at 9 bases. The J gene was not available in TCRdb and was assigned here by matching the DNA to germline segments. The germline V gene has CDR1 GEAIGNYY and CDR2 EKD. The CDR3 totals 18 residues. Trimming at V came to 0 bases and at J to 3 bases, leaving 13 bases not matched to a gene. The CDR3 protein is CACDTVLGDTRGADKLIF. The CDR3 bases are TGTGCCTGTGACACCGTACTAGGGGATACGCGTGGGGCCGATAAACTCATCTTT.

A few counts support this clone. Translating this DNA gives a protein that differs at residue 15 from the TCRdb one, which belongs to a much larger clone; a read error is likely, and the protein shown is this translation. The chain uses TRDV2 and TRDJ1, with TRDD3 matching 9 bases. TCRdb leaves out the J gene; it was filled in here by matching the DNA to germline. The germline gives CDR1 GEAIGNYY, CDR2 EKD. This CDR3 comprises 19 residues. For the CDR3, the DNA is TGTGCCTGTGACTCTCTAACTGGGGGACAGACTGAGTACACCGAAAAACTCATCTTT. The encoded protein is CACDSLTGGQTEYTEKLIF.

A note on this clone: This DNA translates differently at residue 15 from the TCRdb protein, which is that of a much larger clone; a read error is likely, and the protein shown is the DNA's own translation. CDR3 sequence: CACDDAGGPSWDTRRMFF. The CDR3, as DNA: TGTGCCTGTGATGATGCTGGGGGCCCCTCCTGGGACACCCGACGGATGTTTTTC. The rearrangement joins TRDV2 to TRDJ3; 7 nucleotides line up with TRDD3. No J segment appears in TCRdb, so it was assigned here by matching the sequence to germline. The length of the CDR3 is 18 residues. CDR1 and CDR2 from the germline V gene are GEAIGNYY and EKD.

Concerning this clone itself: The protein given by TCRdb reflects a much larger clone and differs at residue 10 from this DNA's translation, likely from a read error; the protein shown is the DNA's translation. Here the CDR3 DNA reads TGTGCCTGTGACGTACTGGGGGTTTACATCGATAAACTCATCTTT. Residues: CACDVLGVYIDKLIF. The chain combines TRDV2 with TRDJ1; 8 nucleotides match TRDD3. This CDR3 has 15 amino acids. Germline-derived CDR1 and CDR2 are GEAIGNYY and EKD. J was trimmed by 4 bases and V by 3 bases; bases with no gene match: 9.

The table lists this clone with many counts. The rearrangement links TRDV2 to TRDJ1, with 9 bases fitting TRDD3. The CDR3 runs to 21 residues. Losses at the gene ends were 0 bases for V and 2 bases for J; bases not matched to a gene: 21. Germline CDR1 GEAIGNYY, CDR2 EKD. Written as DNA, the CDR3 is TGTGCCTGTGACACCATGATCTTGGGGGATAAGGACTCCAATGGGACCGATAAACTCATCTTT. This codes for CACDTMILGDKDSNGTDKLIF.

The chain carries TRDV1 and TRDJ1; the D gene is possibly TRDD3 (6 bases). V was cut by 4 bases and J by 0 bases, with 24 bases left in between. Germline CDR1 and CDR2: TSWWSYY and QGS. There are 19 residues in the CDR3. The DNA for the CDR3 is TGTGCTCTTGGGGTACGGGGGGGGGAGAGACTTGGGTACACCGATAAACTCATCTTT. Translated, it gives CALGVRGGERLGYTDKLIF.

This clone was detected only a few times. This likely came from a read error, as a far larger clone is one base away. This CDR3 is also generated by other DNA sequences in the sample. The chain carries TRDV3 and TRDJ1; 13 positions agree with TRDD3. Trimming took 2 bases from V and 0 from J; bases not matched to a gene: 27. Per the germline V gene, CDR1 is TVYSNPD and CDR2 is GDNSRS (reference sequence). The CDR3 length is 23 residues. This CDR3 is CAFPTGFPRPHWGIRSYTDKLIF. The DNA for the CDR3 is TGTGCCTTTCCCACCGGGTTCCCGAGGCCCCACTGGGGGATACGCTCGTACACCGATAAACTCATCTTT.

This clone has only a few counts. With only one base between it and a far larger clone, this is likely a read error. At the DNA level, this CDR3 is encoded by other sequences in the same sample as well. V usage is TRDV2 and J usage is TRDJ1; TRDD3 aligns across 13 bases. CDR1 GEAIGNYY and CDR2 EKD come from the germline V gene. This CDR3 comprises 15 residues. Trimming took 2 bases from V and 14 from J; bases not matched to a gene: 13. The CDR3: CACDKLGDTRRLLIF. The DNA of the CDR3 is TGTGCCTGTGACAAACTGGGGGATACGCGTCGTCTTCTTATCTTT.

This clone was detected a few times. A far larger clone is only one base removed, so a read error is likely. The sample contains more than one DNA sequence encoding this CDR3. The chain couples TRDV1 to TRDJ1, with 7 bases matching TRDD3. TCRdb gives no J gene; it was assigned here by matching the DNA to germline. This CDR3 spans 18 amino acids. The germline CDR1 and CDR2 sequences are TSWWSYY and QGS. V trimming: 3 bases; J trimming: 0 bases; junction bases outside the gene matches: 13. The CDR3 sequence is CALGEYPGISNYTDKLIF. The CDR3 nucleotides are TGTGCTCTTGGGGAGTACCCGGGGATATCCAACTACACCGATAAACTCATCTTT.

This clone was found a few times. A much larger clone lies a single base off, so this may be a read error. This CDR3 is also generated by other DNA sequences in the sample. This chain links TRDV1 with TRDJ1; the D gene could be TRDD2 or TRDD3 (6 bases each). CDR1 is TSWWSYY and CDR2 is QGS in the germline V gene. The CDR3 has 22 amino acids. CDR3: CALGEPISPTTSLGTDTDKLIF. For the CDR3, the DNA is TGCGCTCTTGGGGAACCCATATCTCCTACGACTTCCCTGGGGACCGACACCGATAAACTCATCTTT.

Concerning this clone: TCRdb lists the protein of a much larger clone for this DNA, which differs at residue 12, so this is likely a read error; the protein given here is translated from the DNA itself. V gene TRDV1 combines with J gene TRDJ1; D is unclear. As TCRdb names no J gene, one was assigned here on the basis of a DNA match to germline. This CDR3 is 19 amino acids long. V was trimmed by 4 bases and J by 0 bases, leaving 24 bases between them. From germline, CDR1 is TSWWSYY and CDR2 QGS. Here the CDR3 DNA reads TGTGCTCTTGGGGGACGTATAAACCGCTCGTGTTGGGACACCGATAAACTCATCTTT. Encoded protein: CALGGRINRSCWDTDKLIF.

This clone has a handful of counts. One base separates it from a far larger clone, so it is likely a read error. V gene TRDV1 combines with J gene TRDJ1; 9 nucleotides match TRDD2. TCRdb carries no J gene annotation; the J gene was assigned here by matching the DNA with germline. CDR1 and CDR2 (germline): TSWWSYY, QGS. The CDR3 is 19 residues long. CDR3 in DNA: TGTGCCCTTGGGGGGGCCTTCCTACGCAGGGTATTCAAATCCGATAAACTCATCTTT. Translated: CALGGAFLRRVFKSDKLIF.